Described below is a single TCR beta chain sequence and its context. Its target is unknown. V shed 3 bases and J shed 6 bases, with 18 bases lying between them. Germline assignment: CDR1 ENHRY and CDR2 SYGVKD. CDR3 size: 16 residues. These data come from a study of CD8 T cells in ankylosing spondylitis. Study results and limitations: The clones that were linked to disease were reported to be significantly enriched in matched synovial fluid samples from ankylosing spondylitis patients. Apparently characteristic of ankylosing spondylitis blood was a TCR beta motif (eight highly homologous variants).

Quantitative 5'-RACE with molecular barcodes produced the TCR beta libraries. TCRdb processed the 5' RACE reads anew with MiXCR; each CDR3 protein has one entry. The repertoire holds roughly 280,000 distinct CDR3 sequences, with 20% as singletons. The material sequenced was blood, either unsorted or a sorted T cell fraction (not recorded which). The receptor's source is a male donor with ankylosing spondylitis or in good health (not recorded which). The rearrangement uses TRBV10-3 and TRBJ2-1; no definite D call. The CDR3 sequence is CAISEPGRPSGNEQFF. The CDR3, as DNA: TGTGCCATCAGTGAACCAGGACGGCCTTCAGGCAATGAGCAGTTCTTC.